Listed below are T cell receptor beta chains from one sample, sequenced in a study of T cells in localized non-small cell lung cancer. Profiling relied on immunoSEQ multiplex PCR, and the TCRdb table lists in-frame clones only, not all of them. The repertoire holds roughly 50,000 clones, with approximately 83% as singletons. The material sequenced was peripheral blood, taken before any cancer treatment. All receptors derive from a female donor of 60 years or more with stage II squamous cell lung carcinoma. Both conserved end residues are part of each CDR3. A D gene is named only where the DNA matches it firmly. Not all rows give a size; the values are once, few, many and, for expanded clones, a class.

J: TRBJ2-7; V: TRBV5-5; size: NA; D: TRBD1; CDR3: CASSQATGSYEQYF; DNA: TGTGCCAGCAGCCAAGCGACAGGGTCCTACGAGCAGTACTTC
J: TRBJ2-1; V: TRBV6-6; size: NA; D: NA; CDR3: CASSHSYNEQFF; DNA: TGTGCCAGCAGTCATTCCTACAATGAGCAGTTCTTC
J: TRBJ1-4; V: TRBV5-1; size: NA; D: NA; CDR3: CASSRGDTATNEKLFF; DNA: TGCGCCAGCAGTCGGGGGGACACCGCAACTAATGAAAAACTGTTTTTT
J: TRBJ1-1; V: TRBV6-5; size: NA; D: TRBD1; CDR3: CASSFASGGPNTEAFF; DNA: TGTGCCAGCAGTTTCGCTTCAGGGGGCCCGAACACTGAAGCTTTCTTT
J: TRBJ1-1; V: TRBV6-1; size: NA; D: NA; CDR3: CASSGPPSGANTEAFF; DNA: TGTGCCAGCAGTGGTCCGCCCTCAGGCGCTAACACTGAAGCTTTCTTT
J: TRBJ1-2; V: TRBV5-5; size: NA; D: NA; CDR3: CASSPTGGSSNYGYTF; DNA: TGTGCCAGCAGCCCGACTGGGGGAAGTTCTAACTATGGCTACACCTTC
J: TRBJ1-1; V: TRBV9; size: NA; D: TRBD1; CDR3: CASSGTGINTEAFF; DNA: TGTGCCAGCAGCGGGACAGGGATAAACACTGAAGCTTTCTTT
J: TRBJ1-3; V: TRBV9; size: NA; D: NA; CDR3: CASSAAGSSGNTIYF; DNA: TGTGCCAGCAGCGCCGCAGGGTCCTCTGGAAACACCATATATTTT
J: TRBJ1-6; V: TRBV19; size: NA; D: NA; CDR3: CASTGLPGDSPLHF; DNA: TGTGCCAGCACGGGACTACCAGGCGATTCACCCCTCCACTTT
J: TRBJ1-2; V: TRBV5-4; size: NA; D: NA; CDR3: CASSLDRTNYGYTF; DNA: TGTGCCAGCAGCTTGGACAGAACTAACTATGGCTACACCTTC
J: TRBJ2-5; V: TRBV7-2; size: NA; D: TRBD2; CDR3: CASSVAGRETQYF; DNA: TGTGCCAGCAGCGTAGCGGGCCGAGAGACCCAGTACTTC
J: TRBJ2-5; V: TRBV7-7; size: once; D: TRBD2; CDR3: CASSPRLSGGYETQYF; DNA: TGTGCTAGCAGCCCCCGGCTAAGCGGGGGTTATGAGACCCAGTACTTC
J: TRBJ2-2; V: TRBV30; size: NA; D: TRBD1; CDR3: CASPRRDRVVPGELFF; DNA: TGTGCCTCACCCCGCCGGGACAGGGTCGTCCCCGGGGAGCTGTTTTTT
J: TRBJ1-5; V: TRBV19; size: few; D: NA; CDR3: CASKVAGDQPQHF; DNA: TGTGCCAGTAAGGTAGCGGGGGATCAGCCCCAGCATTTT
J: TRBJ1-1; V: TRBV19; size: NA; D: NA; CDR3: CASSPVGTEAFF; DNA: TGTGCCAGTAGTCCAGTGGGCACTGAAGCTTTCTTT
J: TRBJ2-7; V: TRBV7-9; size: NA; D: TRBD1; CDR3: CASSPRDRGEQYF; DNA: TGTGCCAGCAGCCCCCGTGACAGGGGCGAGCAGTACTTC
J: TRBJ2-7; V: TRBV5-4; size: once; D: TRBD1; CDR3: CASSFRQGAYEQYF; DNA: TGTGCCAGCAGCTTCAGACAGGGAGCCTACGAGCAGTACTTC
J: TRBJ1-4; V: TRBV9; size: once; D: TRBD1; CDR3: CASSPRQGGDEKLFF; DNA: TGTGCCAGCAGCCCCCGACAGGGGGGGGATGAAAAACTGTTTTTT
J: TRBJ2-7; V: TRBV5-8; size: once; D: NA; CDR3: CASSLDLAGLGYEQYF; DNA: TGTGCCAGCAGCTTGGATCTGGCAGGGCTGGGCTACGAGCAGTACTTC
J: TRBJ1-1; V: TRBV12-5; size: NA; D: TRBD1; CDR3: CASGWGTGVNTEAFF; DNA: TGTGCTAGTGGTTGGGGGACAGGGGTGAACACTGAAGCTTTCTTT
J: TRBJ2-7; V: TRBV5-4; size: NA; D: TRBD1; CDR3: CASSLPGQGANEQYF; DNA: TGTGCCAGCAGCTTACCGGGACAGGGGGCTAACGAGCAGTACTTC
J: TRBJ1-5; V: TRBV7-2; size: NA; D: NA; CDR3: CASSFGQLSNQPQHF; DNA: TGTGCCAGCAGCTTTGGACAGCTAAGCAATCAGCCCCAGCATTTT
J: TRBJ1-4; V: TRBV2; size: few; D: NA; CDR3: CASRRRTNEKLFF; DNA: TGTGCCAGCAGAAGGAGAACTAATGAAAAACTGTTTTTT
J: TRBJ1-3; V: TRBV4-2; size: NA; D: NA; CDR3: CASNKGGNSGNTIYF; DNA: TGTGCCAGCAACAAGGGGGGGAACTCTGGAAACACCATATATTTT
J: TRBJ1-1; V: TRBV21-1; size: once; D: NA; CDR3: CASSKGSRTEAFF; DNA: TGTGCCAGCAGCAAAGGCTCGCGCACTGAAGCTTTCTTT
J: TRBJ2-5; V: TRBV11-1; size: NA; D: NA; CDR3: CASSPKDGQETQYF; DNA: TGTGCCAGCAGTCCTAAGGACGGGCAAGAGACCCAGTACTTC
J: TRBJ1-2; V: TRBV20-1; size: NA; D: NA; CDR3: CSAIVVGYTF; DNA: TGCAGTGCTATCGTAGTCGGCTACACCTTC
J: TRBJ2-3; V: TRBV7-9; size: NA; D: NA; CDR3: CASSLPGQDTGDTQYF; DNA: TGTGCCAGCAGCCTCCCAGGACAAGATACCGGAGATACGCAGTATTTT
J: TRBJ1-2; V: TRBV19; size: few; D: NA; CDR3: CASSILLRERGKYGYTF; DNA: TGTGCCAGTAGTATCCTTTTAAGGGAAAGAGGAAAGTATGGCTACACCTTC
J: TRBJ1-5; V: TRBV19; size: NA; D: TRBD1; CDR3: CASSMVTGGNQPQHF; DNA: TGTGCCAGTAGTATGGTCACAGGGGGCAATCAGCCCCAGCATTTT
J: TRBJ1-2; V: TRBV6-5; size: NA; D: TRBD1; CDR3: CASTDRGEFGYTF; DNA: TGTGCCAGCACTGACAGGGGGGAGTTTGGCTACACCTTC
J: TRBJ1-6; V: TRBV5-6; size: few; D: NA; CDR3: CASSLGRGNSPLHF; DNA: TGTGCCAGCAGCTTGGGCAGGGGTAATTCACCCCTCCACTTT
J: TRBJ2-1; V: TRBV7-2; size: NA; D: TRBD2; CDR3: CASSLTAGGRYNEQFF; DNA: TGTGCCAGCAGCTTGACGGCGGGGGGCCGTTACAATGAGCAGTTCTTC
J: TRBJ1-1; V: TRBV28; size: NA; D: NA; CDR3: CASSFESFTGGPESFF; DNA: TGTGCCAGCAGTTTTGAAAGCTTTACTGGGGGACCTGAATCTTTCTTT